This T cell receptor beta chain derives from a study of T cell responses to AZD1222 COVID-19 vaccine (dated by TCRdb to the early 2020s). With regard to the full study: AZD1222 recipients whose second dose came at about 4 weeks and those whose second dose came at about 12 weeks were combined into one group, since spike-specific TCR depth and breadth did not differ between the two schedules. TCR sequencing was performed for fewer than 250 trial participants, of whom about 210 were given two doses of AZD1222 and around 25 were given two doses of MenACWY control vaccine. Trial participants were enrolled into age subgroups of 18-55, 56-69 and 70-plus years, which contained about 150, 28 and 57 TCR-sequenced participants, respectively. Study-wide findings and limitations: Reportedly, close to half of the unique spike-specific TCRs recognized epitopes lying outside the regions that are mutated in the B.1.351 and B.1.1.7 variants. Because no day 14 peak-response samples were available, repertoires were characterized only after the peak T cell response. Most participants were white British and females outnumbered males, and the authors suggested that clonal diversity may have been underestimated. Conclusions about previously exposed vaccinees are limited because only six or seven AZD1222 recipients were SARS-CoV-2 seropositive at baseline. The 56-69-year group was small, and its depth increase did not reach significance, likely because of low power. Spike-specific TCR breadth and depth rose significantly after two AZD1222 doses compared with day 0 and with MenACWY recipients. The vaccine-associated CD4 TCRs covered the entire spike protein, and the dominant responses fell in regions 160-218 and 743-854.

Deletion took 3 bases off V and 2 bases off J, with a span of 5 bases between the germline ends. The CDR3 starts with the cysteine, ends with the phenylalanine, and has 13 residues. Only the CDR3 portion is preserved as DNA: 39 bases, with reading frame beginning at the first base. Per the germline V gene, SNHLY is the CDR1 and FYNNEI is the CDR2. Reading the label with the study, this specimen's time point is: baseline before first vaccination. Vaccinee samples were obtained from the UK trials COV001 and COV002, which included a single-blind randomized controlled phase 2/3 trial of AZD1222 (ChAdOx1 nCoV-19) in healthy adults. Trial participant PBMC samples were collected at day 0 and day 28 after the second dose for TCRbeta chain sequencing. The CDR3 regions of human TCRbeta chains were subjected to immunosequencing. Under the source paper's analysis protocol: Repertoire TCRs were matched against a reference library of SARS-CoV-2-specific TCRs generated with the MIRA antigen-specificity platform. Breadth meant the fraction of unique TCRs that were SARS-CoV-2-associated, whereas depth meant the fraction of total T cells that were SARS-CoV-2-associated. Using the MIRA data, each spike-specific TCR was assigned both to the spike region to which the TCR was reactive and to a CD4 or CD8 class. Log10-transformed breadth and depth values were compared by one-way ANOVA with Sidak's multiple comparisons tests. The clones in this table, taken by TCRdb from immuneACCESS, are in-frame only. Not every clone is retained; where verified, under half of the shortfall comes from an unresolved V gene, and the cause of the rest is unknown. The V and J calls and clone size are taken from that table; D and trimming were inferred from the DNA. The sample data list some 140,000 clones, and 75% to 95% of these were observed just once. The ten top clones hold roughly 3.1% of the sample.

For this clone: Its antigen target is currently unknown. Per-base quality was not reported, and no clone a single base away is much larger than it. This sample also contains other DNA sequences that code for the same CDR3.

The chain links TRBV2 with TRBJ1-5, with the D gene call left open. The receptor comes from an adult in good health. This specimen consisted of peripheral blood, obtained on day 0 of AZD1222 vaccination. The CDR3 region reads CASSDEGNQPQHF. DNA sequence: TGTGCCAGCAGTGACGAGGGCAATCAGCCCCAGCATTTT.